This TCR beta chain was captured by sequencing in a study of OX40 agonist ivuxolimab in advanced cancers. Whole-study results and caveats: Clonal expansion by week 6 occurred in CD4+ and CD8+ blood T cells (at 0.1 to 3.0 mg/kg).

This clone showed up just once. Its antigen remains unidentified. Using immunoSEQ multiplex PCR, the repertoire was profiled, and TCRdb retains in-frame clones only, with some absent. The data hold some 10,000 clones, with 55% to 75% observed a single time. The CDR3 totals 12 residues. The germline V gene encodes CDR1 SQVTM and CDR2 ANQGSEA. The V segment lost 6 bases and the J segment 10 bases; nucleotides outside the gene matches: 8. The gene calls are TRBV29-1 and TRBJ1-4; 7 nucleotides agree with TRBD1. The sequencing here drew on CD4+ or CD8+ T cells sorted from blood, taken in a trial of the OX40 agonist ivuxolimab. The source is an adult with an advanced solid tumor such as melanoma, head and neck, liver or kidney cancer. CDR3 in DNA: TGCAGCGTCCAGGGGGAAGTGGGAAAACTGTTTTTT. Its protein product is CSVQGEVGKLFF.